This TCR beta chain was profiled in a study of T and B cells in COVID-19 patients. Study context: Peripheral blood came from COVID-19 patients with active infection or after recovery.

Findings and limits, study-wide: There were approximately 2,500 TCR clusters exclusive to the recovered cohort, 31 with low generation probability. CD4+, regulatory T cell, CD8+ and sorted SARS-CoV-2-responsive or tetramer+ T cells were not yet sequenced. In COVID-19 patients, T cell receptor beta variable and joining gene use was reportedly strongly skewed.

Each TRB amplification used roughly 240-550 ng of genomic DNA from blood. After removal of 5 bases from V and 3 bases from J, the junction contained 9 bases not matched to a gene. The germline V gene has CDR1 LNHDA and CDR2 SQIVND (reference sequence). This CDR3 is built from 16 residues. BIOMED2 TRB-A/B primer pools were used in multiplex TRB PCR. TCRdb analysed the multiplex PCR reads with MiXCR anew, one entry per CDR3 protein. The sample consists of thousands of distinct CDR3 sequences, roughly 30% of them appearing once. About this clonotype: The antigen is not known.

The rearrangement links TRBV19 to TRBJ1-2; 10 positions agree with TRBD1. Specimen: blood. The sequence was obtained from a human donor with active COVID-19. The donor label of this sample is uncertain. The CDR3 sequence: CASSPSPGQGYYGYTF. CDR3 in DNA: TGTGCCAGTAGTCCAAGCCCGGGACAGGGGTACTATGGCTACACCTTC.